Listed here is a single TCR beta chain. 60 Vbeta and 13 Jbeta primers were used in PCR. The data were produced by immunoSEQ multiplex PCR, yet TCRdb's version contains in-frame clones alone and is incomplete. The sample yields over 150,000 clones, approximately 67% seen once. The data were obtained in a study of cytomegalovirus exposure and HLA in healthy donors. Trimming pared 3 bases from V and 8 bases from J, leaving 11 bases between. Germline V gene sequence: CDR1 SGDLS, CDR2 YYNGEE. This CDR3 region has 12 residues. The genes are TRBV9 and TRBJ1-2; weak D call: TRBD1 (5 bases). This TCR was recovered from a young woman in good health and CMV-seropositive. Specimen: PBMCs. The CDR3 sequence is CASSALWGGYTF. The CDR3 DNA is TGTGCCAGCAGCGCTCTTTGGGGCGGCTACACCTTC. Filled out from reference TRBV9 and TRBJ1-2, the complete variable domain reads DSGVTQTPKHLITATGQRVTLRCSPRSGDLSVYWYQQSLDQGLQFLIQYYNGEERAKGNILERFSAQQFPDLHSELNLSSLELGDSALYFCASSALWGGYTFGSGTRLTVV.